This T cell receptor (beta chain) is from a study of regulatory T cells in long-lasting Graves disease. This clonotype was counted ten times or more. Its antigen remains unknown. According to the study, TCR beta libraries were built with iRepertoire HTBI primers and CDR3-region Arm-PCR. As handled by the study authors: Across the samples, identification revealed roughly 56 TRBV and 15 or so TRBJ segments. TCRdb analysed the multiplex PCR reads with MiXCR anew, one entry per CDR3 protein. The V and J calls were determined by TCRdb, not by the authors. The table lists some 370,000 distinct CDR3 sequences, less than 25% of them singletons. Looked up from germline, CDR1 is SGHNT and CDR2 is YYREEE (reference sequence). V was clipped by 3 bases and J by 2 bases, with 9 bases between them. The CDR3 runs 15 residues. Time point described: persistent/refractory GD, antithyroid drugs over 5 years with positive TRAb. Extracted PBMC RNA gave rise to the TCR library. Patients all came to the study from an endocrinology department in Xi'an, China.

Points from the study as a whole: Gene preferences differed: TRBV28, TRBJ1-2, TRBJ2-5 in persistent cases.

The input for sequencing was peripheral blood mononuclear cells (PBMCs), taken when the disease was refractory, from a patient treated with antithyroid drugs. This receptor was taken from a female donor with Graves disease. This chain uses TRBV5-4 with TRBJ2-6, with unresolved D. In DNA form, the CDR3 reads TGTGCCAGCAGCTCCGGCGCCCCTGGGGCCAACGTCCTGACTTTC. Translating gives CASSSGAPGANVLTF.